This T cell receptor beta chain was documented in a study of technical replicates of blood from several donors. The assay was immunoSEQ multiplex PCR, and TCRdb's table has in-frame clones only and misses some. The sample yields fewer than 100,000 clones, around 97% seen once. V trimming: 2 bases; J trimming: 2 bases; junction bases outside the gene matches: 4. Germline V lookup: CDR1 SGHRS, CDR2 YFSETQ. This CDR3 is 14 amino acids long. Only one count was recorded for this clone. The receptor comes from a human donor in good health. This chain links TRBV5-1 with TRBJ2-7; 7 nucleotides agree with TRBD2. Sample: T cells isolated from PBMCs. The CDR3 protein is CASSFGGSTYEQYF. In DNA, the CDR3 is TGCGCCAGCAGCTTTGGCGGGAGCACCTACGAGCAGTACTTC.